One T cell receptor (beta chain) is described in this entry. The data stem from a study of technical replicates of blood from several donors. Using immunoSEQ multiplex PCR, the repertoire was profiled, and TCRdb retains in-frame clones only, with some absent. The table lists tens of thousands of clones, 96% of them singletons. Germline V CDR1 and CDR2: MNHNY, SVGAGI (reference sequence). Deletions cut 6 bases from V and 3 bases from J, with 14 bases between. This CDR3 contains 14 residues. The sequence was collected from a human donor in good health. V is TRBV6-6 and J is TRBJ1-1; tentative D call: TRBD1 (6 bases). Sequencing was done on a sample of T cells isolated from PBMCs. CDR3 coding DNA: TGTGCCAGCAGACCTAAACAGGGTCACACTGAAGCTTTCTTT. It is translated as CASRPKQGHTEAFF.